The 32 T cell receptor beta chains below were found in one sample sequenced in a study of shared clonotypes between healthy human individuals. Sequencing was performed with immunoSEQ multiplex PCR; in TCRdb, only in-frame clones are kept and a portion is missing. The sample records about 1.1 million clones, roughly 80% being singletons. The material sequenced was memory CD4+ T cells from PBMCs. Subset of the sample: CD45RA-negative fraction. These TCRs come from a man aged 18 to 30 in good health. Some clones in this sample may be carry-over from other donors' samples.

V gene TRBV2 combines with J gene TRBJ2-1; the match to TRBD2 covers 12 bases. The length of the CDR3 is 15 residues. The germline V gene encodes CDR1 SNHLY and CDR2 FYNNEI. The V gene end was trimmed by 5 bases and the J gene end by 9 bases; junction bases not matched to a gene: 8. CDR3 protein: CASSPLAGGLSEQFF. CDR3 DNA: TGTGCCAGCAGTCCGCTAGCGGGAGGGCTCAGTGAGCAGTTCTTC.

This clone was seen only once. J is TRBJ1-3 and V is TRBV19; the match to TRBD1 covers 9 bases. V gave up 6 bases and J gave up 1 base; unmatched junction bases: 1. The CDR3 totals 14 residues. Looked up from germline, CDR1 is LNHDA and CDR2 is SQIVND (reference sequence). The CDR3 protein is CASRTGGSGNTIYF. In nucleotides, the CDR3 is TGTGCCAGTAGGACAGGGGGGTCTGGAAACACCATATATTTT.

DNA of the CDR3: TGTGCCAGCGGAGTAAGATCCTACGAGCAGTACTTC. Translated: CASGVRSYEQYF. The V and J genes are TRBV28 and TRBJ2-7, with D uncertain. CDR3 length: 12 residues. V was pared by 8 bases and J by 1 base, with 9 bases between. Germline CDR1 and CDR2: MDHEN and SYDVKM.

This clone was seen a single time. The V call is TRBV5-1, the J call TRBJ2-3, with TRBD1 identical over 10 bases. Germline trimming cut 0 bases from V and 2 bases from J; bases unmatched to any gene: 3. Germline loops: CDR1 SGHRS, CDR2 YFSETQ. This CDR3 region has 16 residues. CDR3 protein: CASSLAGTGATDTQYF. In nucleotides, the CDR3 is TGCGCCAGCAGCTTGGCGGGGACAGGGGCCACAGATACGCAGTATTTT.

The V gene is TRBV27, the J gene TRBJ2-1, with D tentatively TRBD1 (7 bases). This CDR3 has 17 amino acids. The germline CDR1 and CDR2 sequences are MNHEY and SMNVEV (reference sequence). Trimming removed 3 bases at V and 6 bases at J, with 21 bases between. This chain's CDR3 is CASSLMTDVEGANEQFF. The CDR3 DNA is TGTGCCAGCAGTTTGATGACTGACGTGGAGGGGGCCAATGAGCAGTTCTTC.

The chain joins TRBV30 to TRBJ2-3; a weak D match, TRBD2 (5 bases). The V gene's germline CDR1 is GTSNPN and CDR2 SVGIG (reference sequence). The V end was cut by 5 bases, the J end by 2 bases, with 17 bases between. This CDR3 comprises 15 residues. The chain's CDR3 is CAWAQARRITDTQYF. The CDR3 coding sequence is TGTGCCTGGGCCCAAGCTAGGAGGATCACAGATACGCAGTATTTT.

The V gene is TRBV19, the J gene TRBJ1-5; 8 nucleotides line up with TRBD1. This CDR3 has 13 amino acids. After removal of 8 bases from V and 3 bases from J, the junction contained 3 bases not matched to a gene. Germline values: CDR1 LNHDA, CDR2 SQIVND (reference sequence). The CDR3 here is CASGDRINQPQHF. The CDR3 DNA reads TGTGCCAGTGGGGACAGGATCAATCAGCCCCAGCATTTT.

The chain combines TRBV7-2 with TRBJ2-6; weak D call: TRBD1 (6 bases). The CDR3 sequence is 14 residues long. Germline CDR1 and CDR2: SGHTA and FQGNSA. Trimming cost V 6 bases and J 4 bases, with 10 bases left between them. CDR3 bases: TGTGCCAGCAGGTCAGGGGCCGGGGCCAACGTCCTGACTTTC. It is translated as CASRSGAGANVLTF.

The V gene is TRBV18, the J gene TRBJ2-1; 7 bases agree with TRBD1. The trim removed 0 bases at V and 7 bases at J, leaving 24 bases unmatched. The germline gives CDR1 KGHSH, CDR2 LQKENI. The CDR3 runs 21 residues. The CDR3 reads CASSPPFRDRRSWGVMNEQFF. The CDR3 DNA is TGTGCCAGCTCACCACCGTTCCGGGACAGAAGGAGTTGGGGAGTCATGAATGAGCAGTTCTTC.

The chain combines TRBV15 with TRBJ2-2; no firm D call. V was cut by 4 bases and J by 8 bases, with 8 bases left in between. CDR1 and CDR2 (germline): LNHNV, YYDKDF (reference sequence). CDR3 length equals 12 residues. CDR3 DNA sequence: TGTGCCACCAGCATACTCAGAGGGGAGCTGTTTTTT. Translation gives CATSILRGELFF.

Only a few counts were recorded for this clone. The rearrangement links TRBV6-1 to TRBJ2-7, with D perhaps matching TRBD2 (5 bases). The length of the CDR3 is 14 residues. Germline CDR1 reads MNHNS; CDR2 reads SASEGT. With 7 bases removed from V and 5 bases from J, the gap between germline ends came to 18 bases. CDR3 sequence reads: CASTLGGPRDEQYF. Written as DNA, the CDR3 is TGTGCCAGCACTCTGGGCGGGCCTCGGGACGAGCAGTACTTC.

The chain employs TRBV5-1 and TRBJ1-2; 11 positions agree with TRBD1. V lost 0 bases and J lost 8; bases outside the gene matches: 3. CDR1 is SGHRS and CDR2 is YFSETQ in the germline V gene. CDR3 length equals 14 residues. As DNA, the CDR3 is TGCGCCAGCAGCTTGGGGACAGGGGGCCAGGGCTACACCTTC. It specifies CASSLGTGGQGYTF.

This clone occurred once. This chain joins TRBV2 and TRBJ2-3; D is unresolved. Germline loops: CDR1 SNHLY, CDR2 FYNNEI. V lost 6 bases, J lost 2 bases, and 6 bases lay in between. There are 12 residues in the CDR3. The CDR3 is CASSRTTDTQYF. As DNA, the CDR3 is TGTGCCAGCAGCAGAACCACAGATACGCAGTATTTT.

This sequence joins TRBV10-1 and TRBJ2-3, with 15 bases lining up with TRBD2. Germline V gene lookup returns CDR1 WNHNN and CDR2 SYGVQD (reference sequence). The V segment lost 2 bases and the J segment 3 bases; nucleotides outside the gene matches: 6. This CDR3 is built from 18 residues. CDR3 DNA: TGCGCCAGCAGTGAGAGACTCGGACTAGCGGGAGGGACAGATACGCAGTATTTT. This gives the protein CASSERLGLAGGTDTQYF.

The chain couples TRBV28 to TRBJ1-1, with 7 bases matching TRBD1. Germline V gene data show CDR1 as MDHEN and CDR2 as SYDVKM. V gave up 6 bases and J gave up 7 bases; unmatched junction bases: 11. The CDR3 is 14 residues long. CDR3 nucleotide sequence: TGTGCCAGCAGCGGGACAGAGAGATACCATGAAGCTTTCTTT. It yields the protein CASSGTERYHEAFF.

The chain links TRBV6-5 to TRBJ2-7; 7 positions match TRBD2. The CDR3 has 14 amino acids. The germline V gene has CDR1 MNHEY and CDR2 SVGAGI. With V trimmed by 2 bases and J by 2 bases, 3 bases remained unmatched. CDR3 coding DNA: TGTGCCAGCAGTTACAGGGAGGGCACCTACGAGCAGTACTTC. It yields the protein CASSYREGTYEQYF.

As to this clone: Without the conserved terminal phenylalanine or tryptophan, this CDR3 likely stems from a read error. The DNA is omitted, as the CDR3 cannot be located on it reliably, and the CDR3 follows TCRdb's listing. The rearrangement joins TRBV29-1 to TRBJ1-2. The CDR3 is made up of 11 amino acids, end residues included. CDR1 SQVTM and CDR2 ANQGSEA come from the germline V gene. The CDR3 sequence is CSESSNYGCTL.

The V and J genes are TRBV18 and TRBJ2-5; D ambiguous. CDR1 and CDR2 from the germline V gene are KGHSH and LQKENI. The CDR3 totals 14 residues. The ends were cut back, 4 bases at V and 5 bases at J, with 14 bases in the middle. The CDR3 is CASSLVAPSETQYF. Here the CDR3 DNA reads TGTGCCAGCTCACTCGTGGCCCCCAGCGAGACCCAGTACTTC.

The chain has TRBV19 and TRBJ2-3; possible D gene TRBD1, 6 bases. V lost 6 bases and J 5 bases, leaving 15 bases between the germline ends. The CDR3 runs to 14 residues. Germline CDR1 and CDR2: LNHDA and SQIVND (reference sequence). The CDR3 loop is CASSLRGRGDTQYF. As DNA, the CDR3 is TGTGCCAGTAGCCTCAGGGGCAGGGGAGATACGCAGTATTTT.

The CDR3 here is CASSVAGRGGIETQYF. The CDR3 DNA sequence: TGTGCCAGCAGCGTAGCGGGCAGGGGGGGTATCGAGACCCAGTACTTC. The chain links TRBV9 to TRBJ2-5, with D tentatively TRBD1 or TRBD2 (7 bases each). CDR1 and CDR2 from the germline V gene are SGDLS and YYNGEE. The CDR3 has 16 amino acids. V was trimmed by 0 bases and J by 5 bases, leaving 17 bases between them.

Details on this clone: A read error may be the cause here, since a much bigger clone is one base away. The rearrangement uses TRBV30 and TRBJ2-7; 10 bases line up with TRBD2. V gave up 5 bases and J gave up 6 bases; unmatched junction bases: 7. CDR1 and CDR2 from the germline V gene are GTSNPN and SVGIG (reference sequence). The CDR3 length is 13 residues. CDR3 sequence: CAWGAGTSVEQYF. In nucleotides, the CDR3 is TGTGCCTGGGGTGCGGGGACTAGCGTCGAGCAGTACTTC.

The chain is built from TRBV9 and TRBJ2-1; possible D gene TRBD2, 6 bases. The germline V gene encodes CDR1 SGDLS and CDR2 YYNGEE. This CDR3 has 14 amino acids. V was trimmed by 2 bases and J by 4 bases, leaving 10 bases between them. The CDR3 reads CASSVLDYYNEQFF. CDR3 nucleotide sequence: TGTGCCAGCAGCGTTTTGGACTATTACAATGAGCAGTTCTTC. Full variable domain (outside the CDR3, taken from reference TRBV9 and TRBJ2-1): DSGVTQTPKHLITATGQRVTLRCSPRSGDLSVYWYQQSLDQGLQFLIQYYNGEERAKGNILERFSAQQFPDLHSELNLSSLELGDSALYFCASSVLDYYNEQFFGPGTRLTVL.

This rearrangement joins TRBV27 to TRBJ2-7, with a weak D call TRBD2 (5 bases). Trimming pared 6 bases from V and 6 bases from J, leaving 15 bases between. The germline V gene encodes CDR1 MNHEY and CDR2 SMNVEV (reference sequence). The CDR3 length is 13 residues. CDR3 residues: CASSLGGLIEQYF. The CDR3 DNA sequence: TGTGCCAGCAGCCTGGGCGGGTTAATCGAGCAGTACTTC.

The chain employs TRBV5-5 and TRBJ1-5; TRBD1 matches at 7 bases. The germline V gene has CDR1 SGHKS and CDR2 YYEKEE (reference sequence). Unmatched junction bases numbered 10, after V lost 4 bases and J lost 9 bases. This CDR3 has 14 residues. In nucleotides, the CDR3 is TGTGCCAGCAGCCCTACAGGGGTCCTAGGGCCCCAGCATTTT. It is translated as CASSPTGVLGPQHF.

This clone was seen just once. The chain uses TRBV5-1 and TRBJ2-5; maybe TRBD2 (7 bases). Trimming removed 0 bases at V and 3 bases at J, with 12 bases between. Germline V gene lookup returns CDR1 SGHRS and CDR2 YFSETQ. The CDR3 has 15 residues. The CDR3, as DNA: TGCGCCAGCAGCTTGGAGGGCGGGGGCGAAGAGACCCAGTACTTC. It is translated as CASSLEGGGEETQYF.

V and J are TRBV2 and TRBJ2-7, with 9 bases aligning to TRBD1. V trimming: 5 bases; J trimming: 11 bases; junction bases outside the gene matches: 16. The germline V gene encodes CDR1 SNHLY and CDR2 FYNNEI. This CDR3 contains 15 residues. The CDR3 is CASSQDRGRIEWEYF. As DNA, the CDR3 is TGTGCCAGCAGTCAGGACAGGGGAAGGATTGAATGGGAGTACTTC.

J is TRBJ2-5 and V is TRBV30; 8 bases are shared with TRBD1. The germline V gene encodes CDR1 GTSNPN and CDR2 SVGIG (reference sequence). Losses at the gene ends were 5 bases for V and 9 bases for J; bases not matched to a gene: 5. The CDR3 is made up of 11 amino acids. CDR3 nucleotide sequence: TGTGCCTGGGGGACAGGAAAGGCCCAGTACTTC. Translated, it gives CAWGTGKAQYF.

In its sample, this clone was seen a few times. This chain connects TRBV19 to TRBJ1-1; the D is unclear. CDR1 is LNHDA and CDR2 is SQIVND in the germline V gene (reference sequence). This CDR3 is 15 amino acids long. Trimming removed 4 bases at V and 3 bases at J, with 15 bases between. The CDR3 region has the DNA TGTGCCAGTAGTACCGCCCCCGATCACCACACTGAAGCTTTCTTT. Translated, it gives CASSTAPDHHTEAFF.

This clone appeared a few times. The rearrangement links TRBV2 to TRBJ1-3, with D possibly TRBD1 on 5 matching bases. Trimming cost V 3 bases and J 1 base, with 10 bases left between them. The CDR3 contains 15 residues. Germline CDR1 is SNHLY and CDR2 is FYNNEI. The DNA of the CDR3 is TGTGCCAGCAGTGAGGGGGGAAGGTCTGGAAACACCATATATTTT. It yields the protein CASSEGGRSGNTIYF.

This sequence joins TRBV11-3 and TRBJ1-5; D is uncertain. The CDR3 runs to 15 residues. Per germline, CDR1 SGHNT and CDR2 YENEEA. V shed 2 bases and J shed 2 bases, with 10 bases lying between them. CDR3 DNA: TGTGCCAGCAGCTTAAACGGTTTGCGCAATCAGCCCCAGCATTTT. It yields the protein CASSLNGLRNQPQHF.

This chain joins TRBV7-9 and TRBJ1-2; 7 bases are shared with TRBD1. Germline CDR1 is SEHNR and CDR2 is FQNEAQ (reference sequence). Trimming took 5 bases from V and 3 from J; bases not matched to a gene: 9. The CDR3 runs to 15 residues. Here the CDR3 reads CASSPPTGSHYGYTF. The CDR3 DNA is TGTGCCAGCAGCCCCCCGACAGGGAGTCACTATGGCTACACCTTC.

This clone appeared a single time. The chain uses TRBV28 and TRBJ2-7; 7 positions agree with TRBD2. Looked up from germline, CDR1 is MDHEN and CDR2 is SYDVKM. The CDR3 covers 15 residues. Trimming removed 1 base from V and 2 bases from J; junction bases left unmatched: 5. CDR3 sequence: CASSLLTSIPYEQYF. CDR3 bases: TGTGCCAGCAGTTTATTGACTAGCATTCCCTACGAGCAGTACTTC.